This T cell receptor (beta chain) was found in a study of blood T cells in healthy people across ages. Study-level findings and limits: Possibly confounding the expanded clonotype changes was the fact that donor CMV status was unknown.

As for this clonotype: Its antigen is as yet unknown.

Per germline, CDR1 SGHDT and CDR2 YYEEEE. With 4 bases removed from V and 9 bases from J, the gap between germline ends came to 17 bases. The CDR3 loop spans 14 amino acids. PCR was performed a second time for about 6 to 12 cycles using a sample-barcoded 5' primer and a J-beta primer mix. The authors tagged each cDNA molecule using a template-switch adaptor with 12 random nucleotides. Each CDR3 protein is one row after TCRdb ran MiXCR on the 5' RACE reads. This table has hundreds of thousands of distinct CDR3 sequences, roughly three fifths appearing once. The TCR comes from a man aged 35 to 55 in good health. The chain links TRBV5-6 to TRBJ2-1; D gene uncertain. The sequencing sample was made of blood. In DNA, the CDR3 is TGTGCCAGCAGCCCCCTCGAAGGGCGAGGTGAGCAGTTCTTC. It translates to CASSPLEGRGEQFF.